The clone carrying this T cell receptor (beta chain) showed up just once. What it recognizes is unknown. Libraries were prepared by immunoSEQ multiplex PCR; TCRdb keeps only in-frame clonotypes and omits some of them. The data contain some 120,000 clones, about 93% of them singletons. The source of the sample is a study of T cell responses to AZD1222 COVID-19 vaccine. Study-level points and caveats: Every sample of the repertoires postdated the peak T cell response. Recipients of two AZD1222 doses showed rising Spike-specific TCR breadth and depth.

This CDR3 is built from 14 residues. V gave up 6 bases and J gave up 4 bases, with 12 bases separating them. Germline V gives CDR1 SNHLY, CDR2 FYNNEI. The chain uses TRBV2 and TRBJ2-2, with D tentatively TRBD1 (7 bases). The sequence came from an adult in good health. Sequences were derived from peripheral blood, sampled on day 0 of AZD1222 vaccination. This chain's CDR3 is CASSRGTVTGELFF. CDR3 in DNA: TGTGCCAGCAGCCGGGGGACAGTCACCGGGGAGCTGTTTTTT.